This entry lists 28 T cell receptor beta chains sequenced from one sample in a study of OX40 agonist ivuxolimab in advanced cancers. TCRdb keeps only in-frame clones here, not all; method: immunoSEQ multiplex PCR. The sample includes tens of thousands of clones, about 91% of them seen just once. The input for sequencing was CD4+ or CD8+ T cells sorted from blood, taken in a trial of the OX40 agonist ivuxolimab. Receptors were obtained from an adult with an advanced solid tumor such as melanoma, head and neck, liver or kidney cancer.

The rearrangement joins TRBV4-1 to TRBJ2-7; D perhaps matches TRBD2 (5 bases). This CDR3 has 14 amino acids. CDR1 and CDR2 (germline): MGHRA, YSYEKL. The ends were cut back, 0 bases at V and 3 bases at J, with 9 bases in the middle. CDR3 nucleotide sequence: TGCGCCAGCAGCCAAGATACTCGGGGCTACGAGCAGTACTTC. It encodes CASSQDTRGYEQYF.

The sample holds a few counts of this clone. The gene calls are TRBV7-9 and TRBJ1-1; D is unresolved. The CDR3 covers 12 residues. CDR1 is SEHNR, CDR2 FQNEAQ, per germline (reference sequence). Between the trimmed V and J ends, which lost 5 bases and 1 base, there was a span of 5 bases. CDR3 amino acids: CASSGANTEAFF. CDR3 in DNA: TGTGCCAGCAGCGGAGCGAACACTGAAGCTTTCTTT.

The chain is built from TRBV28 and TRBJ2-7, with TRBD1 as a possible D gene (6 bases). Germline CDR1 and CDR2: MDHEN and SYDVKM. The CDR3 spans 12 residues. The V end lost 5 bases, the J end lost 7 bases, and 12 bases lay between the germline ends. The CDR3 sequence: CASSPPGAEQYF. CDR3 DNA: TGTGCCAGCAGTCCCCCAGGGGCTGAGCAGTACTTC.

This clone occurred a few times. DNA for the CDR3: TGCGCCAGCAGCCCAGAATTAGCGGGAGGGTCCTACAATGAGCAGTTCTTC. It encodes CASSPELAGGSYNEQFF. The chain couples TRBV5-1 to TRBJ2-1; 11 bases match TRBD2. This CDR3 is built from 17 residues. CDR1 is SGHRS, CDR2 YFSETQ, per germline. The V gene end was trimmed by 4 bases and the J gene end by 1 base; junction bases not matched to a gene: 7.

The CDR3 bases are TGTGCCAGCAGCCATGTTAGGGGAGTGGACGAAAAACTGTTTTTT. It is translated as CASSHVRGVDEKLFF. The gene calls are TRBV7-9 and TRBJ1-4, with D perhaps TRBD1 (5 bases). The germline V gene has CDR1 SEHNR and CDR2 FQNEAQ (reference sequence). V lost 5 bases and J lost 8, with 18 bases in between. The CDR3 is 15 amino acids.

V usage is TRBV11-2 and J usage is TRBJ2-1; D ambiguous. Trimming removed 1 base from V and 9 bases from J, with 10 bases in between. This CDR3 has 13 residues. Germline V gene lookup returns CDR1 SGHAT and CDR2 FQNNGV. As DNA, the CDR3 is TGTGCCAGCAGCTTAGTTAGACGGAGTGAGCAGTTCTTC. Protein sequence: CASSLVRRSEQFF.

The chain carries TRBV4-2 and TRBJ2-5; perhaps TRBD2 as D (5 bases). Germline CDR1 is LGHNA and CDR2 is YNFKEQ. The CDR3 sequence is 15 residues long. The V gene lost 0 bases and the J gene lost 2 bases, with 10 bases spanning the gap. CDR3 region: CASSQDLWEQETQYF. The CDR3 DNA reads TGTGCCAGCAGCCAAGATCTATGGGAGCAAGAGACCCAGTACTTC.

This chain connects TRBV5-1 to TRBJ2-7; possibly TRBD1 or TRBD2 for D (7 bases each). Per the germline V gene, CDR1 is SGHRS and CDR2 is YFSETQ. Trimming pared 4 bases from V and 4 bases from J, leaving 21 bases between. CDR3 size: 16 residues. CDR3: CASSRGARDRVYEQYF. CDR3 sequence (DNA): TGCGCCAGCAGCCGGGGGGCTCGGGACAGAGTTTACGAGCAGTACTTC. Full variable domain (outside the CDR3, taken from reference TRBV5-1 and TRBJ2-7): KAGVTQTPRYLIKTRGQQVTLSCSPISGHRSVSWYQQTPGQGLQFLFEYFSETQRNKGNFPGRFSGRQFSNSRSEMNVSTLELGDSALYLCASSRGARDRVYEQYFGPGTRLTVT.

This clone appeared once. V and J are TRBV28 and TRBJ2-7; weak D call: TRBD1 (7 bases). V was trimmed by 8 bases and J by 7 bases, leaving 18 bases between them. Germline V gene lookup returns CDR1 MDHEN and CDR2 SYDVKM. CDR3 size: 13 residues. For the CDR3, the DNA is TGTGCCAGCCGACTAGAGGGGGCTGAGGAGCAGTACTTC. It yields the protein CASRLEGAEEQYF.

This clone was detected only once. For the CDR3, the DNA is TGTGCCAGCCGAGGGACGGATGCAACTAATGAAAAACTGTTTTTT. Amino acid sequence: CASRGTDATNEKLFF. The chain has TRBV28 and TRBJ1-4; tentative D call: TRBD1 (5 bases). With 8 bases removed from V and 0 bases from J, the gap between germline ends came to 13 bases. Germline lookup yields CDR1 MDHEN and CDR2 SYDVKM. The CDR3 has 15 residues.

The CDR3 DNA sequence: TGCGCCAGCAGCCGGTCCCCCGGGGGATTAGATCAGCCCCAGCATTTT. Translation: CASSRSPGGLDQPQHF. The V and J genes are TRBV4-1 and TRBJ1-5; a weak D match, TRBD1 (5 bases). V was cut by 4 bases and J by 5 bases, with 18 bases left in between. The CDR3 consists of 16 residues. Germline values: CDR1 MGHRA, CDR2 YSYEKL.

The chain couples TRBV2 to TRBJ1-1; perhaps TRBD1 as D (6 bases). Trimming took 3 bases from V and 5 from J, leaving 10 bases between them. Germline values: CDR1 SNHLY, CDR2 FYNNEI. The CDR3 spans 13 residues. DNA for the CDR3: TGTGCCAGCAGTGAGGGGGCTGGGACTGAAGCTTTCTTT. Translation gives CASSEGAGTEAFF.

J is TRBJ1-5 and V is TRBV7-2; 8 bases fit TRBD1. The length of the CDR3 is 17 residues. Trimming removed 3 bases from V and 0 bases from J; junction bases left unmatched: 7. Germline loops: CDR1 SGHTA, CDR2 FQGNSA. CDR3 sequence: CASSFRAGGTSNQPQHF. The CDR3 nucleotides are TGTGCCAGCAGCTTTCGCGCAGGGGGCACTAGCAATCAGCCCCAGCATTTT.

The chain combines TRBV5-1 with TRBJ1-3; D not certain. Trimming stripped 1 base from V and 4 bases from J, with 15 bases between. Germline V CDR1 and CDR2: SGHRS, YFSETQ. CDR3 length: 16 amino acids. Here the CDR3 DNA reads TGCGCCAGCAGCTTGAACGGAGTAGGAGCGGGAAACACCATATATTTT. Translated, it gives CASSLNGVGAGNTIYF.

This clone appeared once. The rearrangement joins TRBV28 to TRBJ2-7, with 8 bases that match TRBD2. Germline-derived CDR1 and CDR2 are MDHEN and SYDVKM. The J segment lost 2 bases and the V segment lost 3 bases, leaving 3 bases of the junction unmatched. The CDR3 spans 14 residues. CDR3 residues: CASSFREGAYEQYF. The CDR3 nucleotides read TGTGCCAGCAGTTTTCGGGAGGGAGCCTACGAGCAGTACTTC. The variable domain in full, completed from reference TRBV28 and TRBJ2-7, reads DVKVTQSSRYLVKRTGEKVFLECVQDMDHENMFWYRQDPGLGLRLIYFSYDVKMKEKGDIPEGYSVSREKKERFSLILESASTNQTSMYLCASSFREGAYEQYFGPGTRLTVT.

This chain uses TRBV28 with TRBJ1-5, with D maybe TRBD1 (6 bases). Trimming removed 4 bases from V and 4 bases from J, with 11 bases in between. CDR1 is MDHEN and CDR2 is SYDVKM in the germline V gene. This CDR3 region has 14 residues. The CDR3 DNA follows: TGTGCCAGCAGTTCTCCGACAGGAAATCAGCCCCAGCATTTT. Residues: CASSSPTGNQPQHF.

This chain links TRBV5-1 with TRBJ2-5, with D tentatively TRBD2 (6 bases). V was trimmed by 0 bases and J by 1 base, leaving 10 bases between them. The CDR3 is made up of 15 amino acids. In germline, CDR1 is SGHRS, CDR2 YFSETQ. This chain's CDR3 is CASSLEGTAQETQYF. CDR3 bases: TGCGCCAGCAGCTTGGAAGGGACTGCCCAAGAGACCCAGTACTTC.

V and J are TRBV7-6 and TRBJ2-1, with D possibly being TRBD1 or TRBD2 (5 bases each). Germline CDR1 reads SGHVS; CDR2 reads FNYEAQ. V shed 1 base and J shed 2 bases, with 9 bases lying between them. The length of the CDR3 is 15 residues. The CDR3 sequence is CASSLGDGTYNEQFF. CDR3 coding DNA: TGTGCCAGCAGCTTAGGGGACGGCACCTACAATGAGCAGTTCTTC.

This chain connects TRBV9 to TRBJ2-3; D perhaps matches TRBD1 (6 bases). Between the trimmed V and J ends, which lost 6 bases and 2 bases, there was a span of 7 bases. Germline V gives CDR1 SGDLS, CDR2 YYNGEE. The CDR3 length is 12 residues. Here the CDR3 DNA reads TGTGCCAGCAACAGGGACACAGATACGCAGTATTTT. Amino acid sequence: CASNRDTDTQYF.

CDR3 region: CASSVGLAGNTGELFF. DNA for the CDR3: TGTGCCAGCAGCGTAGGACTAGCGGGAAACACCGGGGAGCTGTTTTTT. The chain recombines TRBV9 with TRBJ2-2; 11 bases are a match to TRBD2. With V trimmed by 0 bases and J by 2 bases, 0 bases remained unmatched. Looked up from germline, CDR1 is SGDLS and CDR2 is YYNGEE. CDR3 size: 16 residues.

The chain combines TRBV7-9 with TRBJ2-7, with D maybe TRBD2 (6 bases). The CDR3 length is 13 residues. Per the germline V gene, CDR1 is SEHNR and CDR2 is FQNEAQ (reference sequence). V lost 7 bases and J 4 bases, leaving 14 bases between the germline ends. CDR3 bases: TGTGCCAGCACTCTAGGGGACTCTTACGAGCAGTACTTC. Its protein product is CASTLGDSYEQYF.

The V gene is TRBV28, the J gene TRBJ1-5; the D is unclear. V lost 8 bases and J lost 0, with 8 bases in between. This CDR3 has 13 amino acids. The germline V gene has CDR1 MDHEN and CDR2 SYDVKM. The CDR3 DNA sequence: TGTGCCAGCTCGGTATATAGCAATCAGCCCCAGCATTTT. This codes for CASSVYSNQPQHF.

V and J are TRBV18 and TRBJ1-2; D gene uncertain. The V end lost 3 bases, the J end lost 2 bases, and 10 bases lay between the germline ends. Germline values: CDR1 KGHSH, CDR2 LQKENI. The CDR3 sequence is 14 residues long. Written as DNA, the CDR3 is TGTGCCAGCTCACCCGAAACGTCCAACTATGGCTACACCTTC. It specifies CASSPETSNYGYTF.

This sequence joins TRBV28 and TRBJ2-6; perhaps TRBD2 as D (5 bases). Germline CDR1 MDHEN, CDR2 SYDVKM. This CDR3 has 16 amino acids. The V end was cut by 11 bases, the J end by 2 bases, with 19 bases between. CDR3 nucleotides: TGTGCCTCCACTGAGGCGGGTGGGGCTGGGGCCAACGTCCTGACTTTC. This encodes CASTEAGGAGANVLTF.

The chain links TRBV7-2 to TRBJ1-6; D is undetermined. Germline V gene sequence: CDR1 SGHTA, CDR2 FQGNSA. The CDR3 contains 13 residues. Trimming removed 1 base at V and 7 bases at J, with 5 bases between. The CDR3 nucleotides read TGTGCCAGCAGCTTAGGGAAGAATTCACCCCTCCACTTT. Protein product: CASSLGKNSPLHF. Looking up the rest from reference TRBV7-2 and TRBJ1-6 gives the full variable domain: GAGVSQSPSNKVTEKGKDVELRCDPISGHTALYWYRQSLGQGLEFLIYFQGNSAPDKSGLPSDRFSAERTGGSVSTLTIQRTQQEDSAVYLCASSLGKNSPLHFGNGTRLTVT.

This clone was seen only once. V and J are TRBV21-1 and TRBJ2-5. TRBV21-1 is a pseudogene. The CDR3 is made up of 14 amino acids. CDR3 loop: CASSKGKFQETQYF. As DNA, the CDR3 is TGTGCCAGCAGCAAAGGTAAGTTCCAAGAGACCCAGTACTTC.

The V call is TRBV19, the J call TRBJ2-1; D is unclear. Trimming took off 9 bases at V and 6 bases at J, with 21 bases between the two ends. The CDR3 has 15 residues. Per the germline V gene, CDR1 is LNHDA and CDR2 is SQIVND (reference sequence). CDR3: CASRLGAQPLNEQFF. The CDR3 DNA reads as TGTGCCAGCAGGCTAGGAGCCCAGCCCCTCAATGAGCAGTTCTTC.

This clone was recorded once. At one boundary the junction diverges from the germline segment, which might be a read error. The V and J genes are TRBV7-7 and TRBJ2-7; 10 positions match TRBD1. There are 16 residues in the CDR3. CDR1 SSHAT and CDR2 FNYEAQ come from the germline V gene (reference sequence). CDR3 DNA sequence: TGTGCTAGCAGCTTAGCCGGGACAGGGGCCCCCTACGAGCAGTACTTC. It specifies CASSLAGTGAPYEQYF.